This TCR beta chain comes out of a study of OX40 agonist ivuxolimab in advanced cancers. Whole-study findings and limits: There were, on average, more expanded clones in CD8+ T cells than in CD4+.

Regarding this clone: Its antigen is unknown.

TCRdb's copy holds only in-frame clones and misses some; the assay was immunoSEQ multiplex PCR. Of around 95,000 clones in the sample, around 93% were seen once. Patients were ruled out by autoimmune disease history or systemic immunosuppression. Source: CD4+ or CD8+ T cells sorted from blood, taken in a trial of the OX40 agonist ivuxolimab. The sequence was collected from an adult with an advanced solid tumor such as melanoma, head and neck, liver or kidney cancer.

As DNA, the CDR3 is TGTGCCAGCAGCTGGGACACAGATACGCAGTATTTT. Amino acid sequence: CASSWDTDTQYF. The V and J genes are TRBV5-4 and TRBJ2-3; D remains ambiguous. The V end lost 3 bases, the J end lost 2 bases, and 4 bases lay between the germline ends. Per germline, CDR1 SGHNT and CDR2 YYREEE (reference sequence). This CDR3 spans 12 amino acids.